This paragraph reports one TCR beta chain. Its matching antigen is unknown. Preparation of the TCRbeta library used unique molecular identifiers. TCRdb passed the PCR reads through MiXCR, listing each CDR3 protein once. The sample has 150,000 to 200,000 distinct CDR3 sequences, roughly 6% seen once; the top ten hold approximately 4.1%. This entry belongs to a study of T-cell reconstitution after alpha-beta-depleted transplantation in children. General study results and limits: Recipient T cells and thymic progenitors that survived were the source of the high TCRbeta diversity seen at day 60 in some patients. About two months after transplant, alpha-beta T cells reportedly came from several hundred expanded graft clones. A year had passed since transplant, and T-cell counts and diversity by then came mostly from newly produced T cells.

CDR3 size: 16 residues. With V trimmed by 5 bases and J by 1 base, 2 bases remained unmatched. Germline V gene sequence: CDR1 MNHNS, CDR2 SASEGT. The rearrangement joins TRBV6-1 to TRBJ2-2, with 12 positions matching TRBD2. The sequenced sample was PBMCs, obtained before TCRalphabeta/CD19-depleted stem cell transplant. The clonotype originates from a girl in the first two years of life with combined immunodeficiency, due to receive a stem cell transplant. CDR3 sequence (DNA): TGTGCCAGCAGTCTAGCGGGGGGGCTGAACACCGGGGAGCTGTTTTTT. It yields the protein CASSLAGGLNTGELFF.